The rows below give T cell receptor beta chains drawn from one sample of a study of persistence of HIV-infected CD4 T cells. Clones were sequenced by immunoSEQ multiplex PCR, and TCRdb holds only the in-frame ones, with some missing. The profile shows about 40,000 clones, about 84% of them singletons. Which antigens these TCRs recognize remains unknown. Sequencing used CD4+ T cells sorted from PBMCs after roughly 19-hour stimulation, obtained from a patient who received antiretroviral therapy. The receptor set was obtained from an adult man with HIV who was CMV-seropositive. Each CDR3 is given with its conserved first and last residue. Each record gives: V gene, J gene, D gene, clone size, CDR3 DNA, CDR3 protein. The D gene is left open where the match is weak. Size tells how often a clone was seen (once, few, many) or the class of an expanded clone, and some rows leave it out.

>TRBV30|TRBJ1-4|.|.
TGTGCCTGGAAGGGGCGGGCAACTAATGAAAAACTGTTTTTT
CAWKGRATNEKLFF
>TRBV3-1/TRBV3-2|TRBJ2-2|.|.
TGTGCCAGCGGTCGAGCCGGGGAGCTGTTTTTT
CASGRAGELFF
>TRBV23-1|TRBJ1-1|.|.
TGCGCCAGCAGTCAATCGCGTAGGGCTAAAAAGGGAGGTAAGACTGAAGCTTTCTTT
CASSQSRRAKKGGKTEAFF
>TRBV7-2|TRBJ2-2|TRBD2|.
TGTGCCAGCAGCCAACTAGCGGGAGTTGCCGGGGAGCTGTTTTTT
CASSQLAGVAGELFF
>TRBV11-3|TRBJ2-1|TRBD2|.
TGTGCCAGCAGCTTGACTAGCAGCCACAATGAGCAGTTCTTC
CASSLTSSHNEQFF
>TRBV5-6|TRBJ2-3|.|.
TGTGCCAGCAGCTTGGTGGATAGCCTCACAGATACGCAGTATTTT
CASSLVDSLTDTQYF
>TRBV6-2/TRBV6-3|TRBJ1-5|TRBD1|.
TGTGCCAGCAGTTCGTGGACAGGGGGTAGCAATCAGCCCCAGCATTTT
CASSSWTGGSNQPQHF
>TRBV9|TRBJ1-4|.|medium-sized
TGTGCCAGCAGCGTAGTTGGGAACAGCAATGAAAAACTGTTTTTT
CASSVVGNSNEKLFF
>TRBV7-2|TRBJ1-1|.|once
TGTGCCAGCAGCTTAGTAGCAGGGAACACTGAAGCTTTCTTT
CASSLVAGNTEAFF
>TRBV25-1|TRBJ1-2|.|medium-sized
TGTGCCAGCAGTGAATCGTCCGCAGCGAACTATGGCTACACCTTC
CASSESSAANYGYTF
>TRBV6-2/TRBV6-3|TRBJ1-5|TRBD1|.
TGTGCCAGCAGTTCAAGGACAGGGAGTAGCAATCAGCCCCAGCATTTT
CASSSRTGSSNQPQHF
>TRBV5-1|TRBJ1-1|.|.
TGCGCCAGCAGCTCCCCCTGGAACACTGAAGCTTTCTTT
CASSSPWNTEAFF
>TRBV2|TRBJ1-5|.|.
TGTGCCAGCAGTGACAGGGTGAGCAATCAGCCCCAGCATTTT
CASSDRVSNQPQHF
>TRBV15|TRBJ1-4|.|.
TGTGCCACCAGTCCCCTAAGACAGGCCCTTAATGAAAAACTGTTTTTT
CATSPLRQALNEKLFF
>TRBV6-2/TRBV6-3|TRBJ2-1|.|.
TGTGCCAGCAGTTACTCACCTCCACTAGGTCTCTACAATGAGCAGTTCTTC
CASSYSPPLGLYNEQFF
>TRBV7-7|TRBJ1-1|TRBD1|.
TGTGCTAGCAGCCGATACACAGGGGCGGAGAACACTGAAGCTTTCTTT
CASSRYTGAENTEAFF
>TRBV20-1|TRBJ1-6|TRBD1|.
TGCAGTGCTAGTGACAGGGTGAGATCCTATAATTCACCCCTCCACTTT
CSASDRVRSYNSPLHF
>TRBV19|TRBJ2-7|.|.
TGTGCCAGTAGTCAAATACTACGGAGCTCCTACGAGCAGTACTTC
CASSQILRSSYEQYF
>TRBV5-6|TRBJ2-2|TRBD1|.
TGTGCCAGCAGCTTCGAACAGGGGGTTGCCGGGGAGCTGTTTTTT
CASSFEQGVAGELFF
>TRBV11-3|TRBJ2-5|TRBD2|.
TGTGCCAGCAGCTTAGCGGGCGGGGGGGCAGAGACCCAGTACTTC
CASSLAGGGAETQYF
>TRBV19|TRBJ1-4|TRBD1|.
TGTGCCAGTAGTAAGAGACAGGGGAATGAAAAACTGTTTTTT
CASSKRQGNEKLFF
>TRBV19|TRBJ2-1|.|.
TGTGCCAGTACCTTTATAGGTCAGGGGAGGAGGGGTGAGCAGTTCTTC
CASTFIGQGRRGEQFF
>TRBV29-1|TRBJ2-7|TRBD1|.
TGCAGCGTTGATTATACGGGACAGGGCTACGAGCAGTACTTC
CSVDYTGQGYEQYF
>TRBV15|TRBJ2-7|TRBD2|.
TGTGCCACCAGCAGGGACTACCCGAGGAGCGGGAGTTACGAGCAGTACTTC
CATSRDYPRSGSYEQYF
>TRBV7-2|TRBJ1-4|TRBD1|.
TGTGCCAGCAGTAAAGATCAGGGGGCCTTGGGTAATGAAAAACTGTTTTTT
CASSKDQGALGNEKLFF
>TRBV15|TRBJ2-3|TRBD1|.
TGTGCCACCAGCAGAGCGACAGGGGGCACAGATACGCAGTATTTT
CATSRATGGTDTQYF
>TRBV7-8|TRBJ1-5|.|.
TGTGCCAGCAGCTTAGTCAGGGGACGTCTTAGCAATCAGCCCCAGCATTTT
CASSLVRGRLSNQPQHF
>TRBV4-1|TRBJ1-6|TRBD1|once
TGCGCCAGCAGCCAAGAACAGGGGCTTATATATAATTCACCCCTCCACTTT
CASSQEQGLIYNSPLHF
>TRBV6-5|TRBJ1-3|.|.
TGTGCCAGCAGTTACTTTGCGGGCTCTGGAAACACCATATATTTT
CASSYFAGSGNTIYF
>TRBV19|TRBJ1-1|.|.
TGTGCCAGTAGTATAGGAGGGAGAGCTTTCTTT
CASSIGGRAFF
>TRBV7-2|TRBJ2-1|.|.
TGTGCCAGCAGCTTAGTCCCTAGCTCCTACAATGAGCAGTTCTTC
CASSLVPSSYNEQFF
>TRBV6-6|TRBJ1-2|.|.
TGTGCCAGCAGTCCCCGGGGGGGGGTTTATGGCTACACCTTC
CASSPRGGVYGYTF
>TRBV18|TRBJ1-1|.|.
TGTGCCAGCTCACGCAAGGGGCCCAACACTGAAGCTTTCTTT
CASSRKGPNTEAFF
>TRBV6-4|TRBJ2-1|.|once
TGTGCCAGCAGTGGAGACCGCCATCATGATTACAATGAGCAGTTCTTC
CASSGDRHHDYNEQFF
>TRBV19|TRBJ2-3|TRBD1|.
TGTGCCATTCGGCCAGGGGGTCAAACAGATACGCAGTATTTT
CAIRPGGQTDTQYF
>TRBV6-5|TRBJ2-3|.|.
TGTGCCAGCAGTTACTCGATTGGGTTCAGCACAGATACGCAGTATTTT
CASSYSIGFSTDTQYF
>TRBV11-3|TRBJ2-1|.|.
TGTGCCAGCAGCTTATACGGGGAGTACAATGAGCAGTTCTTC
CASSLYGEYNEQFF
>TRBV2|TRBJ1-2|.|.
TGTGCCAGCAGGCAAACCAAGGAGGGCTACACCTTC
CASRQTKEGYTF
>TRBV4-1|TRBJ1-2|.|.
TGCGCCAGCAGCCAAGCAGGTGCGGTCTATGGCTACACCTTC
CASSQAGAVYGYTF